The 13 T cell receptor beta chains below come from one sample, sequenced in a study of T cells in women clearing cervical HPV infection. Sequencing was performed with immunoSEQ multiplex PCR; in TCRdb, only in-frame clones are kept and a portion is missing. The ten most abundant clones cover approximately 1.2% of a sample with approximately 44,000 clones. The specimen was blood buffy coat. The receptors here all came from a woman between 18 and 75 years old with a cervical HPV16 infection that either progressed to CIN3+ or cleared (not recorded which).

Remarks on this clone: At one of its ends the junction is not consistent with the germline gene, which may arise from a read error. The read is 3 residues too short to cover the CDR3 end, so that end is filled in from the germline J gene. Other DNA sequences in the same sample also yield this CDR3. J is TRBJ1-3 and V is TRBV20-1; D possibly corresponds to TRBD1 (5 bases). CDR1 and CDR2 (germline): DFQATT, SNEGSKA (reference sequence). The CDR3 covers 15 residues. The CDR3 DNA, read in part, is TGCAGTGCTAGAGACCTTCAGGGAGCTGGAAACACT. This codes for CSARDLQGAGNT. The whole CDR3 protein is CSARDLQGAGNTIYF.

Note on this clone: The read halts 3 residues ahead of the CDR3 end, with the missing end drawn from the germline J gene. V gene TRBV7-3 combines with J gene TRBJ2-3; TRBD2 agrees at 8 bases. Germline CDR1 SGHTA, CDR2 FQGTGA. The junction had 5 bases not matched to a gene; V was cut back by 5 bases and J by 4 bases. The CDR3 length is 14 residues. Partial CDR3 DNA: TGTGCCAGCAGCCCGGGACTAGAATCAGATACG. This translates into CASSPGLESDT. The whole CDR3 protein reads CASSPGLESDTQYF.

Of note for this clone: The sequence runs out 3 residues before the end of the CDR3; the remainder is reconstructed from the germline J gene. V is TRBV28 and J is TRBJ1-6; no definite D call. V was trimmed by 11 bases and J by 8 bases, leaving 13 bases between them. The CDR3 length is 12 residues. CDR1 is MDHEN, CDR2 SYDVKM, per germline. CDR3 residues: CASQSRDSPLHF. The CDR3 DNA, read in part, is TGTGCCTCACAGAGCCGAGATTCACCC. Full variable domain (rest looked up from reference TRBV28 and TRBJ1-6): DVKVTQSSRYLVKRTGEKVFLECVQDMDHENMFWYRQDPGLGLRLIYFSYDVKMKEKGDIPEGYSVSREKKERFSLILESASTNQTSMYLCASQSRDSPLHFGNGTRLTVT.

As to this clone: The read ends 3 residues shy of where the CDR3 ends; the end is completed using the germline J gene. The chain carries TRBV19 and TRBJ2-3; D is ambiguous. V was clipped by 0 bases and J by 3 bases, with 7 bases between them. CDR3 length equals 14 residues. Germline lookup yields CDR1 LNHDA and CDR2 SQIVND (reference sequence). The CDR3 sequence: CASSIDLRTDTQYF. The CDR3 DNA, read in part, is TGTGCCAGTAGTATAGATCTCCGGACAGATACG.

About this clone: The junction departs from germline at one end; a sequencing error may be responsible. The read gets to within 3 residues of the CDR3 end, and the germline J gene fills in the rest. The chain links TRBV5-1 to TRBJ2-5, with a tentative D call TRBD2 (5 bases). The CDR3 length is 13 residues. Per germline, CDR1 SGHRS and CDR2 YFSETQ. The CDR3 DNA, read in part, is TGCGCCGGCAGCTTGGATCGGGGAGAGACC. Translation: CAGSLDRGET. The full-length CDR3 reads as CAGSLDRGETQYF.

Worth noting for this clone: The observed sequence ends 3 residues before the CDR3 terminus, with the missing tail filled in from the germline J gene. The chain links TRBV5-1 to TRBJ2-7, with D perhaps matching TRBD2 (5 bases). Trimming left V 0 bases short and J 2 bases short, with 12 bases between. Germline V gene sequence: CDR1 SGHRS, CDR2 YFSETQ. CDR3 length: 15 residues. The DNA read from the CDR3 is TGCGCCAGCAGCTTGGGGAAGCGGAACCCCTACGAG. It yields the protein CASSLGKRNPYE. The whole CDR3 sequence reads CASSLGKRNPYEQYF.

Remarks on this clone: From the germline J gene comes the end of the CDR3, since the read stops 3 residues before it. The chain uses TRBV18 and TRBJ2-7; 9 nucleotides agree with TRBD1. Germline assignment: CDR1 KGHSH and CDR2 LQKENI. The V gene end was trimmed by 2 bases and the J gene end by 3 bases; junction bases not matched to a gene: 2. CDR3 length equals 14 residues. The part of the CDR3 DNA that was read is TGTGCCAGCTCACCAAGGGACAGGGTCTACGAG. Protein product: CASSPRDRVYE. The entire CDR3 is CASSPRDRVYEQYF. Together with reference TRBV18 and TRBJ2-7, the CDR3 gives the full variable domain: NAGVMQNPRHLVRRRGQEARLRCSPMKGHSHVYWYRQLPEEGLKFMVYLQKENIIDESGMPKERFSAEFPKEGPSILRIQQVVRGDSAAYFCASSPRDRVYEQYFGPGTRLTVT.

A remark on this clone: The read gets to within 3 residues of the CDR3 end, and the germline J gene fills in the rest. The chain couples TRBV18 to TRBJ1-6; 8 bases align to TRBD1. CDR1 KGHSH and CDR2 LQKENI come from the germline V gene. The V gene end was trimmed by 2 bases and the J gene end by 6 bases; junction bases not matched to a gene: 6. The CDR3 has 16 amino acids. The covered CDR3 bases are TGTGCCAGCTCACCAGTCGGGACAGGACTTAATTCACCC. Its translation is CASSPVGTGLNSP. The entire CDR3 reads CASSPVGTGLNSPLHF. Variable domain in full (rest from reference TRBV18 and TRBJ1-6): NAGVMQNPRHLVRRRGQEARLRCSPMKGHSHVYWYRQLPEEGLKFMVYLQKENIIDESGMPKERFSAEFPKEGPSILRIQQVVRGDSAAYFCASSPVGTGLNSPLHFGNGTRLTVT.

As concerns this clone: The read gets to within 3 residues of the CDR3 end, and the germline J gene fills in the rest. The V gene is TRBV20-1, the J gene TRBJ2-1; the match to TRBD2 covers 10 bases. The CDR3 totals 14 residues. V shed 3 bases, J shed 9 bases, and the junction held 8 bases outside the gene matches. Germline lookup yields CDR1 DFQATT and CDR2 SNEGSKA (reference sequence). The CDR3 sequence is CSARRASGRGEQFF. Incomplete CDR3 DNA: TGCAGTGCTAGGCGGGCTAGCGGGAGAGGTGAG.

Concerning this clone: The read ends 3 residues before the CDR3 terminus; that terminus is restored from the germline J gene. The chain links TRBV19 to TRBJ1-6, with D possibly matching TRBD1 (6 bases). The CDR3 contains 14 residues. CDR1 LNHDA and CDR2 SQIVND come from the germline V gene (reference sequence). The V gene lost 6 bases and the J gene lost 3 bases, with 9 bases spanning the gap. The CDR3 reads CASRPQGYNSPLHF. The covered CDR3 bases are TGTGCCAGTAGACCACAGGGCTATAATTCACCC.

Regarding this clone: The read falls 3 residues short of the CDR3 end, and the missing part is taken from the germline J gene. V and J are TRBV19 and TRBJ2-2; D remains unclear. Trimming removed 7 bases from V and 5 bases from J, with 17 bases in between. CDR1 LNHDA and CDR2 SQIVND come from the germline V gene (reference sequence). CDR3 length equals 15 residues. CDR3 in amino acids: CASIPPQRGTGELFF. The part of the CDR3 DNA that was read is TGTGCCAGTATCCCCCCTCAGCGAGGAACCGGGGAG.

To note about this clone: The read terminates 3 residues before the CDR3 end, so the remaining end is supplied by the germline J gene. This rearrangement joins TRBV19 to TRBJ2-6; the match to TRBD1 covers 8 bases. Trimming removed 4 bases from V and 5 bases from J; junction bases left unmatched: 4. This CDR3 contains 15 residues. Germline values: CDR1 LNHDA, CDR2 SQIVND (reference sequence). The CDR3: CASSNDRGRANVLTF. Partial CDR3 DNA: TGTGCCAGTAGTAACGACAGGGGCCGGGCCAACGTC.

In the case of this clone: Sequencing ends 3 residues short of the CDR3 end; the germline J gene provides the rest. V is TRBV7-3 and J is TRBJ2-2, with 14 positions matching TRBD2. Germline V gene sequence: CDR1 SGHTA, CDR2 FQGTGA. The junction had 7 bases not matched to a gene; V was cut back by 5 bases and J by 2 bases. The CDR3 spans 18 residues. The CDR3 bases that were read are TGTGCCAGCAGCATAAGGACTAGCGGGAGGACCAACACCGGGGAG. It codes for CASSIRTSGRTNTGE. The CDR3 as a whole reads CASSIRTSGRTNTGELFF.